The present entry profiles one T cell receptor beta chain with its context. The sample belongs to a study of technical replicates of blood from a few donors. The table came from immunoSEQ multiplex PCR; TCRdb's copy has only in-frame clones and leaves some out. The data hold 80,000 to 95,000 clones, with approximately 96% observed a single time. The junction had 4 bases not matched to a gene; V was cut back by 1 base and J by 7 bases. The germline V gene encodes CDR1 SGHTA and CDR2 FQGNSA. The CDR3 loop spans 14 amino acids. The source material was T cells isolated from PBMCs. The receptor was derived from a human donor in good health. The genes are TRBV7-2 and TRBJ2-5; 9 bases are shared with TRBD2. Written as DNA, the CDR3 is TGTGCCAGCAGCTTAGTTGCGGGAGGGGGGACCCAGTACTTC. Protein sequence: CASSLVAGGGTQYF.